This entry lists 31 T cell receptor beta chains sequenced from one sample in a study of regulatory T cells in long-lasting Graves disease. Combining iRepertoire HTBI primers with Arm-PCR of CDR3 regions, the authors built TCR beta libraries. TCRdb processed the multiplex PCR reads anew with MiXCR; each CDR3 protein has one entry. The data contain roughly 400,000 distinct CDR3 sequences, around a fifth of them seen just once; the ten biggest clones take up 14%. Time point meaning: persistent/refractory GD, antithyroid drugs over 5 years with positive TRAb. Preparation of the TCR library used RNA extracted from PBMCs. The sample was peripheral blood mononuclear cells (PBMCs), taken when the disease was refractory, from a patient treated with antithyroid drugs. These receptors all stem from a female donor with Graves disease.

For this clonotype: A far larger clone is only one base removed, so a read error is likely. CDR3: CASSLLRETQYF. CDR3 bases: TGTGCCAGCAGCCTCCTTCGAGAGACCCAGTACTTC. This chain joins TRBV11-1 and TRBJ2-1; D gene ambiguous. The J call may be faulty, since TRBJ2-5 better matches the DNA end. The CDR3 has 12 amino acids. From germline, CDR1 is SGHAT and CDR2 FQDESV (reference sequence).

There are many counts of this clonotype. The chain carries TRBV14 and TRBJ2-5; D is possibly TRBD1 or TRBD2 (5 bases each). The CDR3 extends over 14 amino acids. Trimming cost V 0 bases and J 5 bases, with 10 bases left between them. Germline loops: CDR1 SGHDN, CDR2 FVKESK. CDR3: CASSQDLGVETQYF. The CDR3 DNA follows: TGTGCCAGCAGCCAAGATCTGGGGGTGGAGACCCAGTACTTC.

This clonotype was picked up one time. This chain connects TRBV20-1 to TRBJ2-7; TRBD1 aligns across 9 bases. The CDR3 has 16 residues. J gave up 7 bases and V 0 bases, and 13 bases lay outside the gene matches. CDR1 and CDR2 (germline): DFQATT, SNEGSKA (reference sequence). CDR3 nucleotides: TGCAGTGCTAGAGATCGCGGGCCAACAGGGGGCCGGGAGCAGTACTTC. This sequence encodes CSARDRGPTGGREQYF.

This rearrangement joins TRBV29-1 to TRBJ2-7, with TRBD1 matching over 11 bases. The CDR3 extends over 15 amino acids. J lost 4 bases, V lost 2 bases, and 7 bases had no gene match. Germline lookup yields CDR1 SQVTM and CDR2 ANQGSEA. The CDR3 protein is CSVEITDRGPYEQYF. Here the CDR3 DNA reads TGCAGCGTTGAAATAACGGACAGGGGGCCTTACGAGCAGTACTTC.

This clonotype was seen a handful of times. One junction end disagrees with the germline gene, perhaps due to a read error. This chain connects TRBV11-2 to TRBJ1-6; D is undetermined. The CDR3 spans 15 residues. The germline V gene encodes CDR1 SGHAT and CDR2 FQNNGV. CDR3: CASSQGPSYNSPLHF. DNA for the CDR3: TGCGCCAGCAGCCAAGGTCCGTCGTATAATTCACCCCTCCACTTT.

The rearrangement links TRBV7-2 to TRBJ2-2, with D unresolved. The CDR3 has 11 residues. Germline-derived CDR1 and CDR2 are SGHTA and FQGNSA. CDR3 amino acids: CVATVTGELFF. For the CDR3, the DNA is TGTGTCGCCACCGTCACCGGGGAGCTGTTTTTT.

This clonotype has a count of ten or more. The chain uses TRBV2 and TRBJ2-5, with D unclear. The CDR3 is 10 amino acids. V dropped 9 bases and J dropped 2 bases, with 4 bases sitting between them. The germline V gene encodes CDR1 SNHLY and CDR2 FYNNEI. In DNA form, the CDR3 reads TGTGCCAGTACTCAAGAGACCCAGTACTTC. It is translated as CASTQETQYF. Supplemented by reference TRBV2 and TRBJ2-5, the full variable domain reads EPEVTQTPSHQVTQMGQEVILRCVPISNHLYFYWYRQILGQKVEFLVSFYNNEISEKSEIFDDQFSVERPDGSNFTLKIRSTKLEDSAMYFCASTQETQYFGPGTRLLVL.

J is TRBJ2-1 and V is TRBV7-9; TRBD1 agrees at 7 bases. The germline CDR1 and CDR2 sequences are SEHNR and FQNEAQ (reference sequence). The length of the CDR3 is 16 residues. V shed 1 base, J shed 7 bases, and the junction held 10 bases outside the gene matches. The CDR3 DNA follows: TGTGCCAGCAGCTTAGGTAGGGGGCGGTTGGATAATGAGCAGTTCTTC. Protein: CASSLGRGRLDNEQFF.

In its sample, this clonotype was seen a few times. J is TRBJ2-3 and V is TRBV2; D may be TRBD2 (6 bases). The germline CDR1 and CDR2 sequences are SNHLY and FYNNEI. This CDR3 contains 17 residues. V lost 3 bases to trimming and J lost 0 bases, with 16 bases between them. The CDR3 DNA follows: TGTGCCAGCAGTGACTCGGCCGGAGGGGCTAGCACAGATACGCAGTATTTT. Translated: CASSDSAGGASTDTQYF.

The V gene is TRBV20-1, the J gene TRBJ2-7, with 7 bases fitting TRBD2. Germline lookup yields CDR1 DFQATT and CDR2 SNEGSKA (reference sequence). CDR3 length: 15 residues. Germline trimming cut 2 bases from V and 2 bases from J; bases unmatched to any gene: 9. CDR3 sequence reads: CSARPEAGVTYEQYF. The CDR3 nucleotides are TGCAGTGCTAGACCTGAGGCGGGGGTAACCTACGAGCAGTACTTC.

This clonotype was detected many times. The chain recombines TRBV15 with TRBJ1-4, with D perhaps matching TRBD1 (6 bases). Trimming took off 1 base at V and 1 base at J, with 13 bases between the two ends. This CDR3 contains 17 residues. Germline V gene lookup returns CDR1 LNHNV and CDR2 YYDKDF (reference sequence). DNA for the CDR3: TGTGCCACCAGCAGAGGAGGGGGAGGAAGAACTAATGAAAAACTGTTTTTT. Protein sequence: CATSRGGGGRTNEKLFF.

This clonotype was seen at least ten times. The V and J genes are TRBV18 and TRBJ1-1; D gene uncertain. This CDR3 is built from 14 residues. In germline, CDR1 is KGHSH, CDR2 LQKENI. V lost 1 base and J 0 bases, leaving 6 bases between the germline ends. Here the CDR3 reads CASSPRQVNTEAFF. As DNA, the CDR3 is TGTGCCAGCTCACCACGTCAAGTGAACACTGAAGCTTTCTTT.

CDR3 amino acids: CASPKSRTGYEQYF. CDR3 bases: TGTGCCAGCCCGAAGAGCAGAACCGGCTACGAGCAGTACTTC. This chain joins TRBV28 and TRBJ2-7; D is unresolved. The CDR3 length is 14 residues. V gave up 8 bases and J gave up 3 bases, with 17 bases separating them. Germline V gene lookup returns CDR1 MDHEN and CDR2 SYDVKM.

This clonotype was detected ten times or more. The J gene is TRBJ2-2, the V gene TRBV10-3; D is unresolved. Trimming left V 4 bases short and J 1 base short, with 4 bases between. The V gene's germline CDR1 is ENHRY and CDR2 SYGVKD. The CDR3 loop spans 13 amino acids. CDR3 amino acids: CAISGGNTGELFF. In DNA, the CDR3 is TGTGCCATCAGTGGCGGGAACACCGGGGAGCTGTTTTTT.

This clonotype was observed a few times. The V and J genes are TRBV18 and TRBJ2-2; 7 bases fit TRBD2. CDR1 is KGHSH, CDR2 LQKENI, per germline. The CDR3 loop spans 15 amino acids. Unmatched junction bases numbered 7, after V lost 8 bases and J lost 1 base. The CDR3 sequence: CASRASGENTGELFF. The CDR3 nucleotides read TGTGCCAGCAGGGCAAGCGGGGAGAACACCGGGGAGCTGTTTTTT.

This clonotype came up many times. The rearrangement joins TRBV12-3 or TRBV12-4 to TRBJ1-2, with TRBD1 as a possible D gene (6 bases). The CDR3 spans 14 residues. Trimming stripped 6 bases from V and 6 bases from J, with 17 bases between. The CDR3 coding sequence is TGTGCCAGCAGCTCAACGGGGGCAGGCGATGGCTACACCTTC. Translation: CASSSTGAGDGYTF.

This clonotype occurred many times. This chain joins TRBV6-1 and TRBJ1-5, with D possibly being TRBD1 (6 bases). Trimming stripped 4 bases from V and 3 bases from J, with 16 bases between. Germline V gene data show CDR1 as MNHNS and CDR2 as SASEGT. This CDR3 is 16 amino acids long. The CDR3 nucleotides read TGTGCCAGCAGTGGAATAGGGGGACCCTCCAATCAGCCCCAGCATTTT. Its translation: CASSGIGGPSNQPQHF.

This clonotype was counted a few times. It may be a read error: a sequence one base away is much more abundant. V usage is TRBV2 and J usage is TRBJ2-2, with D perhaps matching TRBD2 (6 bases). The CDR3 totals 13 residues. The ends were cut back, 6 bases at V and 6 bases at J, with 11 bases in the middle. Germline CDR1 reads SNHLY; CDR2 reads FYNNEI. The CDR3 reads CASRLEGSGELFF. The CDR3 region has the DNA TGTGCCAGCAGACTGGAGGGGTCCGGGGAGCTGTTTTTT.

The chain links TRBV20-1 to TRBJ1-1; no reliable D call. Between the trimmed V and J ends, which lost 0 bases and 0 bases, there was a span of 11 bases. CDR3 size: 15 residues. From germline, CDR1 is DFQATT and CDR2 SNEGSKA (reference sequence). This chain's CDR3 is CSAREVSRMNTEAFF. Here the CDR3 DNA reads TGCAGTGCTAGAGAGGTGTCCAGAATGAACACTGAAGCTTTCTTT.

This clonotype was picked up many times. The CDR3 region is CASSLGPGAVGETQYF. The CDR3 DNA follows: TGTGCCAGCAGCTTGGGTCCGGGAGCGGTCGGGGAGACCCAGTACTTC. The chain links TRBV11-2 to TRBJ2-5; D may be TRBD2 (6 bases). Trimming left V 3 bases short and J 5 bases short, with 19 bases between. The CDR3 sequence is 16 residues long. Germline values: CDR1 SGHAT, CDR2 FQNNGV.

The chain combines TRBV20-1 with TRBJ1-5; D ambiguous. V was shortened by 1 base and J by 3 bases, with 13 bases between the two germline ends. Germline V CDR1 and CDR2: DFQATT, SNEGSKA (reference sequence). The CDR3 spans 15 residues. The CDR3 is CSARAVSGVNQPQHF. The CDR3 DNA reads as TGCAGTGCTAGAGCCGTAAGCGGGGTCAATCAGCCCCAGCATTTT.

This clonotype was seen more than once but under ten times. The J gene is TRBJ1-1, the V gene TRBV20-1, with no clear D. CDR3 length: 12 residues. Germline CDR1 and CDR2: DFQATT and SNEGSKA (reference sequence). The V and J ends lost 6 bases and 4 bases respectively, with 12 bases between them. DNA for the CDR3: TGCAGTGCGAGGGAGGGCCCCACTGAAGCTTTCTTT. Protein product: CSAREGPTEAFF.

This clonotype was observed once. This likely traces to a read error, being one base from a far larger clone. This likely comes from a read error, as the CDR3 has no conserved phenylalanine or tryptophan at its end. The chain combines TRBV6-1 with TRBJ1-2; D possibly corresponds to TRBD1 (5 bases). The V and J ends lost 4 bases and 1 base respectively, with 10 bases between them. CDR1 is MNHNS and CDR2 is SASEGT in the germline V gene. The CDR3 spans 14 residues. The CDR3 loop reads CASSAGTLNYGYTL. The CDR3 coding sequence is TGTGCCAGCAGTGCTGGGACCCTTAACTATGGCTACACCCTC.

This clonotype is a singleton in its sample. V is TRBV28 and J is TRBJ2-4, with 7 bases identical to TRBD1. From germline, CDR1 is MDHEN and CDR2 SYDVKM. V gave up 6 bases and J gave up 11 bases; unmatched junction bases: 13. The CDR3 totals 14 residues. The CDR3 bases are TGTGCCAGCAGACACCCCGGGACAGAAAAGTTTCAGTACTTC. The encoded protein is CASRHPGTEKFQYF.

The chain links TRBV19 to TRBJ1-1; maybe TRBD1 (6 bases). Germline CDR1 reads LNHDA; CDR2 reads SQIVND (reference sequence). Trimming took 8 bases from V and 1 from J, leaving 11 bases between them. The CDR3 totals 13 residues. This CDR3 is CASGRTANTEAFF. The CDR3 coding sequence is TGTGCCAGTGGAAGGACAGCGAACACTGAAGCTTTCTTT. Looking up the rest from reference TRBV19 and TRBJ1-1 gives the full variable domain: DGGITQSPKYLFRKEGQNVTLSCEQNLNHDAMYWYRQDPGQGLRLIYYSQIVNDFQKGDIAEGYSVSREKKESFPLTVTSAQKNPTAFYLCASGRTANTEAFFGQGTRLTVV.

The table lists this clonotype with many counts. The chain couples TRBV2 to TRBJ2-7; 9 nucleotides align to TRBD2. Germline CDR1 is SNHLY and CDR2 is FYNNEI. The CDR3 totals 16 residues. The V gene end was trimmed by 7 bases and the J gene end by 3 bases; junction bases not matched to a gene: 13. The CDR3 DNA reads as TGTGCCAGCAACCTAGCGGGACTAGATGTGAGCTACGAGCAGTACTTC. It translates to CASNLAGLDVSYEQYF. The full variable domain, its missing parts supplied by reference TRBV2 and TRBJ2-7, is EPEVTQTPSHQVTQMGQEVILRCVPISNHLYFYWYRQILGQKVEFLVSFYNNEISEKSEIFDDQFSVERPDGSNFTLKIRSTKLEDSAMYFCASNLAGLDVSYEQYFGPGTRLTVT.

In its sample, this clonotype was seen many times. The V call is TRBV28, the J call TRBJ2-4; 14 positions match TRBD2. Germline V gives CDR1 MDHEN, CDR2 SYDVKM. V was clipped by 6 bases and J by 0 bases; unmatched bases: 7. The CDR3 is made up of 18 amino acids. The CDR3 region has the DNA TGTGCCAGCAGGCAAACGGGACTAGCGGGGGTAGCCAAAAACATTCAGTACTTC. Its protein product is CASRQTGLAGVAKNIQYF.

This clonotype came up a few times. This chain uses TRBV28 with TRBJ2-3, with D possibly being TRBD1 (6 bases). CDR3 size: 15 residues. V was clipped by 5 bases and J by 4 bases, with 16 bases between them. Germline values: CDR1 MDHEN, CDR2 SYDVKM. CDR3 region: CASSTSTKGADTQYF. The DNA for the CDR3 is TGTGCCAGCAGTACTTCTACTAAGGGGGCAGATACGCAGTATTTT. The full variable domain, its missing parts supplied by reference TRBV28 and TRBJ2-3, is DVKVTQSSRYLVKRTGEKVFLECVQDMDHENMFWYRQDPGLGLRLIYFSYDVKMKEKGDIPEGYSVSREKKERFSLILESASTNQTSMYLCASSTSTKGADTQYFGPGTRLTVL.

This CDR3 is CSASQGPVSTGELFF. In nucleotides, the CDR3 is TGCAGTGCTAGTCAGGGGCCGGTATCAACCGGGGAGCTGTTTTTT. The chain is built from TRBV20-1 and TRBJ2-2; tentative D call: TRBD1 (6 bases). Germline CDR1 and CDR2: DFQATT and SNEGSKA (reference sequence). This CDR3 comprises 15 residues. V shed 3 bases and J shed 5 bases, with 16 bases lying between them.

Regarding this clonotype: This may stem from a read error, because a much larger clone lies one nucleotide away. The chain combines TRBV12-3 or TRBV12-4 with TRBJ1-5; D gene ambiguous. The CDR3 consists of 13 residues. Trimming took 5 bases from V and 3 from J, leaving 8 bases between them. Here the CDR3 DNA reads TGTGCCAGCAGTGGGTTCGACAATCAGCCCCAGCATTTT. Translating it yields CASSGFDNQPQHF.

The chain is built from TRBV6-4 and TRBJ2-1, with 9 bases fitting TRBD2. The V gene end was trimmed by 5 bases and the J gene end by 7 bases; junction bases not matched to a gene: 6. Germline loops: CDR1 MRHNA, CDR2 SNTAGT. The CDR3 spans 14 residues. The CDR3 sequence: CASSSLAGPNEQFF. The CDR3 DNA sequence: TGTGCCAGCAGTTCTCTAGCGGGGCCGAATGAGCAGTTCTTC.